These T cell receptor beta chains were read from a single sample in a study of cytomegalovirus exposure and HLA in healthy donors. Sequencing was performed with immunoSEQ multiplex PCR; in TCRdb, only in-frame clones are kept and a portion is missing. The profile covers roughly 190,000 clones, with about four fifths appearing a single time and around 9.6% taken by the ten largest. Sequences were obtained from PBMCs. Every receptor here comes from a woman between 45 and 60 years old in good health and CMV-seropositive. Each CDR3 is given with its conserved first and last residue. D genes are given only for firm matches. For some rows the clone size is stated as once, few or many, or as a class when expanded; others skip it.

D gene | J gene | V gene | clone size | CDR3 protein | CDR3 DNA
NA | TRBJ2-7 | TRBV5-1 | few | CASTRGEAYEQYF | TGCGCCAGCACCCGTGGAGAAGCCTACGAGCAGTACTTC
TRBD2 | TRBJ2-1 | TRBV9 | NA | CASSEKIKTSGGNDEQFF | TGTGCCAGCAGCGAAAAAATAAAGACTAGCGGGGGCAACGATGAGCAGTTCTTC
TRBD2 | TRBJ2-7 | TRBV20-1 | NA | CSAPGGYEQYF | TGCAGTGCCCCGGGGGGGTACGAGCAGTACTTC
NA | TRBJ1-6 | TRBV4-2 | NA | CASSQEGSHRENSPLHF | TGTGCCAGCAGCCAAGAGGGGAGCCACCGAGAGAATTCACCCCTCCACTTT
NA | TRBJ1-3 | TRBV10-3 | once | CATQGSGNTIYF | TGTGCCACGCAGGGTTCAGGAAACACCATATATTTT
NA | TRBJ2-5 | TRBV29-1 | NA | CSVEVIETQYF | TGCAGCGTTGAAGTCATAGAGACCCAGTACTTC
NA | TRBJ2-7 | TRBV7-9 | few | CASSSRGPAGEQYF | TGTGCCAGCAGCTCCCGGGGTCCCGCTGGCGAGCAGTACTTC
TRBD1 | TRBJ2-7 | TRBV10-3 | NA | CANHLGQASYEQYF | TGTGCCAATCACCTCGGACAGGCCTCCTACGAGCAGTACTTC
TRBD2 | TRBJ2-1 | TRBV18 | NA | CASSPLLAGGPWNEQFF | TGTGCCAGCTCACCCTTACTAGCGGGGGGGCCTTGGAATGAGCAGTTCTTC
TRBD1 | TRBJ2-5 | TRBV6-5 | NA | CASSYSGTGGKETQYF | TGTGCCAGCAGTTACTCTGGGACAGGGGGAAAGGAGACCCAGTACTTC
TRBD2 | TRBJ2-1 | TRBV19 | NA | CASSTRGGNEQFF | TGTGCCAGTAGTACCCGGGGGGGGAATGAGCAGTTCTTC
TRBD1 | TRBJ1-1 | TRBV4-3 | NA | CASSHDRVGREAFF | TGCGCCAGCAGCCACGACAGGGTCGGGCGCGAAGCTTTCTTT
NA | TRBJ2-5 | TRBV30 | NA | CACTKDSQETQYF | TGTGCCTGTACGAAGGACAGCCAAGAGACCCAGTACTTC
TRBD2 | TRBJ2-5 | TRBV5-1 | NA | CASSLTSGSRAQYF | TGCGCCAGCAGCTTGACTAGCGGTTCACGGGCCCAGTACTTC
NA | TRBJ2-3 | TRBV6-5 | NA | CASSLDLVRADTQYF | TGTGCCAGCAGCCTAGACTTAGTCAGGGCAGATACGCAGTATTTT
TRBD1 | TRBJ2-2 | TRBV10-2 | NA | CASSKWTGVSTGELFF | TGCGCCAGCAGTAAATGGACAGGGGTGAGCACCGGGGAGCTGTTTTTT
TRBD1 | TRBJ2-5 | TRBV2 | once | CASRADRGPETQYF | TGTGCCAGCAGAGCCGACAGGGGGCCCGAGACCCAGTACTTC
TRBD1 | TRBJ2-5 | TRBV5-4 | NA | CASSRRDRPDQETQYF | TGTGCCAGCAGCCGACGGGACAGGCCCGACCAAGAGACCCAGTACTTC
TRBD1 | TRBJ2-1 | TRBV5-1 | NA | CASSLEGAAHNEQFF | TGCGCCAGCAGCTTGGAGGGGGCTGCACACAATGAGCAGTTCTTC
TRBD1 | TRBJ2-5 | TRBV18 | NA | CASSDRVGQETQYF | TGTGCCAGCTCAGACAGGGTCGGCCAAGAGACCCAGTACTTC
TRBD2 | TRBJ2-1 | TRBV15 | NA | CATSRTSAYNEQFF | TGTGCCACCAGCAGAACTAGCGCGTACAATGAGCAGTTCTTC
NA | TRBJ1-3 | TRBV21-1 | NA | CASTGGSGNTIYF | TGTGCCAGCACGGGGGGATCGGGAAACACCATATATTTT
NA | TRBJ2-1 | TRBV30 | NA | CAWSGLTSYNEQFF | TGTGCCTGGAGTGGTTTAACTAGCTACAATGAGCAGTTCTTC
NA | TRBJ2-5 | TRBV30 | NA | CAWNPGGQTQETQYF | TGTGCCTGGAACCCCGGAGGGCAGACCCAAGAGACCCAGTACTTC
TRBD1 | TRBJ2-7 | TRBV4-1 | few | CASSSQGVEQYF | TGCGCCAGCAGCTCCCAGGGGGTCGAGCAGTACTTC
NA | TRBJ2-5 | TRBV7-2 | NA | CASSLALRGLNQETQYF | TGTGCCAGCAGCTTAGCGCTACGCGGGCTAAACCAAGAGACCCAGTACTTC
TRBD1 | TRBJ2-7 | TRBV5-6 | NA | CASSLPGGSFSGEQYF | TGTGCCAGCAGCTTGCCAGGGGGCTCATTTTCGGGTGAGCAGTACTTC
TRBD2 | TRBJ2-7 | TRBV19 | NA | CASTSGGATAEQYF | TGTGCCAGTACCTCCGGGGGGGCGACTGCCGAGCAGTACTTC
TRBD1 | TRBJ1-5 | TRBV19 | NA | CASRTGYSNQPQHF | TGTGCCAGTAGGACAGGGTATAGCAATCAGCCCCAGCATTTT
NA | TRBJ2-1 | TRBV5-1 | NA | CASSLALLASEQFF | TGCGCCAGCAGCTTGGCCTTGCTAGCTAGTGAGCAGTTCTTC
NA | TRBJ1-5 | TRBV28 | NA | CASSFASGNQPQHF | TGTGCCAGCAGTTTTGCGAGTGGCAATCAGCCCCAGCATTTT
NA | TRBJ1-2 | TRBV6-1 | NA | CASCQGTHLGYTF | TGTGCCAGCTGCCAGGGTACTCATTTGGGCTACACCTTC
NA | TRBJ1-2 | TRBV6-6 | NA | CASSYRQVGYGYTF | TGTGCCAGCAGTTACCGACAGGTCGGCTATGGCTACACCTTC
TRBD1 | TRBJ1-3 | TRBV5-1 | NA | CASSLEAGGSGNTIYF | TGCGCCAGCAGCTTGGAAGCAGGGGGATCCGGAAACACCATATATTTT
NA | TRBJ1-6 | TRBV4-2 | few | CASSLGRFNSPLHF | TGTGCCAGCAGCCTTGGCAGGTTTAATTCACCCCTCCACTTT
NA | TRBJ2-1 | TRBV5-1 | NA | CASSLFIRRGHNEQFF | TGCGCCAGCAGCTTGTTTATCCGCAGGGGCCACAATGAGCAGTTCTTC
TRBD1 | TRBJ1-4 | TRBV5-6 | NA | CASSSWGQGPGEKLFF | TGTGCCAGCAGCTCTTGGGGACAGGGCCCAGGTGAAAAACTGTTTTTT
TRBD1 | TRBJ2-3 | TRBV5-1 | NA | CASSSSQGGDTQYF | TGCGCCAGTTCGAGCTCACAGGGGGGAGATACGCAGTATTTT
NA | TRBJ2-7 | TRBV14 | many | CASSQGGLWVYEQYF | TGTGCCAGCAGCCAAGGAGGCCTATGGGTCTACGAGCAGTACTTC
NA | TRBJ1-4 | TRBV10-2 | NA | CASRDRNSGGEKLFF | TGCGCCAGCAGGGACAGAAACTCGGGGGGTGAAAAACTGTTTTTT
NA | TRBJ1-2 | TRBV4-2 | NA | CASSRNREVNYGYTF | TGTGCCAGCAGCCGAAACAGGGAAGTAAACTATGGCTACACCTTC
TRBD1 | TRBJ2-3 | TRBV11-2 | NA | CASSSRDSRDTQYF | TGTGCCAGCAGCTCCCGGGACAGCAGAGATACGCAGTATTTT
NA | TRBJ1-2 | TRBV27 | NA | CASSPRGFYGYTF | TGTGCCAGCAGTCCCAGAGGGTTCTATGGCTACACCTTC
TRBD2 | TRBJ2-3 | TRBV13 | NA | CASSSGRGGGPAQYF | TGTGCCAGCAGCTCCGGTAGGGGCGGGGGGCCCGCGCAGTATTTT
TRBD2 | TRBJ2-1 | TRBV4-2 | NA | CASSPSLNSGGANNEQFF | TGTGCCAGCAGCCCATCCCTGAATAGCGGGGGGGCCAACAATGAGCAGTTCTTC
NA | TRBJ1-2 | TRBV7-2 | NA | CASSLRVRDGYTF | TGTGCCAGCAGCTTGAGGGTGAGGGATGGCTACACCTTC
NA | TRBJ1-5 | TRBV2 | NA | CASSVLEGRFGNQPQHF | TGTGCCAGCAGTGTTTTGGAGGGCCGATTTGGGAATCAGCCCCAGCATTTT
TRBD2 | TRBJ2-3 | TRBV5-4 | NA | CASSLDSPLAGGTDTQYF | TGTGCCAGCAGCTTGGATTCCCCACTAGCGGGGGGCACAGATACGCAGTATTTT
NA | TRBJ1-3 | TRBV30 | NA | CAWSRQGGENTIYF | TGTGCCTGGAGTCGGCAGGGAGGGGAAAACACCATATATTTT
TRBD2 | TRBJ2-1 | TRBV7-9 | NA | CASRGLAEYNEQFF | TGTGCCAGCAGGGGACTAGCGGAGTACAATGAGCAGTTCTTC
NA | TRBJ1-1 | TRBV5-8 | NA | CASSTREGRGDTEAFF | TGTGCCAGCAGCACCCGGGAGGGAAGGGGGGACACTGAAGCTTTCTTT
NA | TRBJ2-7 | TRBV5-1 | NA | CASRVSVSYEQYF | TGCGCCAGCAGAGTGAGCGTCTCCTACGAGCAGTACTTC